This TCR beta chain was sequenced in a study of cytomegalovirus exposure and HLA in healthy donors. For the study at large: The early release's HLA-typed donors yielded 78 million or so unique TCRs.

The study's findings and limits: An analysis was carried out at a later point. It showed that HLA-associated TCR beta chains were more clonally expanded than equally common non-associated chains.

Both 60 Vbeta primers and 13 Jbeta primers went into the PCR. Assay: immunoSEQ multiplex PCR; the TCRdb copy retains only in-frame clones and omits some. There are roughly 68,000 clones in the sample; roughly 73% occur only once, and more than 5% lies in the top ten. As regards this clone: The antigen is not known.

In germline, CDR1 is SGHNT, CDR2 YENEEA. The CDR3 runs to 13 residues. V was shortened by 2 bases and J by 2 bases, with 6 bases between the two germline ends. Material: PBMCs. The TCR originated in a male donor in good health and CMV-seropositive. The genes are TRBV11-3 and TRBJ2-5; D ambiguous. CDR3 DNA sequence: TGTGCCAGCAGCTTAAGCGCACAAGAGACCCAGTACTTC. Its protein product is CASSLSAQETQYF.